These 22 T cell receptor beta chains were all obtained from the same sample, sequenced in a study of blood T cell repertoires in COVID-19. Produced via immunoSEQ multiplex PCR; TCRdb's table is partial and in-frame only. The sample has about 250,000 clones, roughly 83% seen once. Sequencing was carried out using peripheral blood. The receptor source for this set is a man older than 75 with acute or convalescent COVID-19.

This clone was picked up one time. The chain recombines TRBV19 with TRBJ2-1; 15 nucleotides match TRBD2. The CDR3 spans 20 residues. CDR1 is LNHDA, CDR2 SQIVND, per germline (reference sequence). J gave up 2 bases and V 5 bases, and 13 bases lay outside the gene matches. This CDR3 reads CASSQRPGLAGGGAYNEQFF. CDR3 DNA: TGTGCCAGTAGTCAACGGCCGGGACTAGCGGGGGGAGGCGCCTACAATGAGCAGTTCTTC.

V gene TRBV28 combines with J gene TRBJ1-1; a possible D gene is TRBD1 (6 bases). This CDR3 comprises 15 residues. V lost 2 bases to trimming and J lost 8 bases, with 18 bases between them. The germline CDR1 and CDR2 sequences are MDHEN and SYDVKM. CDR3 sequence reads: CASSLGEFRGWEAFF. CDR3 DNA: TGTGCCAGCAGTTTAGGGGAATTCAGGGGCTGGGAAGCTTTCTTT.

The chain couples TRBV10-2 to TRBJ2-4, with unresolved D. The length of the CDR3 is 13 residues. Trimming cost V 4 bases and J 11 bases, with 15 bases left between them. Germline V lookup: CDR1 WSHSY, CDR2 SAAADI. The CDR3 spells CASSANFFPFQYF. The CDR3 DNA reads TGCGCCAGCAGTGCAAACTTCTTTCCTTTTCAGTACTTC.

The table lists this clone with a count of one. The chain couples TRBV3-1 (or the pseudogene TRBV3-2) to TRBJ2-1, with 7 bases identical to TRBD2. The CDR3 has 16 residues. Germline loops: CDR1 LGHDT, CDR2 YNNKEL (reference sequence). Trimming took 1 base from V and 5 from J; bases not matched to a gene: 8. Here the CDR3 reads CASSQGGGGGHNEQFF. CDR3 DNA sequence: TGTGCCAGCAGCCAAGGCGGCGGGGGAGGCCACAATGAGCAGTTCTTC.

J is TRBJ1-1 and V is TRBV19; D gene unclear. Germline V gene data show CDR1 as LNHDA and CDR2 as SQIVND (reference sequence). With 5 bases removed from V and 1 base from J, the gap between germline ends came to 14 bases. CDR3 length equals 15 residues. In DNA form, the CDR3 reads TGTGCCAGTAGTCCCGGCGGGCAGGCGAACACTGAAGCTTTCTTT. It encodes CASSPGGQANTEAFF.

The rearrangement joins TRBV7-9 to TRBJ2-7; TRBD2 aligns across 9 bases. Germline assignment: CDR1 SEHNR and CDR2 FQNEAQ (reference sequence). The CDR3 runs 16 residues. Losses at the gene ends were 1 base for V and 4 bases for J; bases not matched to a gene: 8. CDR3: CASSLGGRAGLYEQYF. In DNA form, the CDR3 reads TGTGCCAGCAGCTTAGGCGGGAGGGCCGGTTTGTACGAGCAGTACTTC.

This clone has only a few counts. V and J are TRBV21-1 and TRBJ1-1. TRBV21-1 is annotated as a pseudogene. The CDR3 consists of 17 residues. The CDR3 nucleotides are TGTGCCAGCAGCAAACGGAAGGGGAGGGTTGGGAACACTGAAGCTTTCTTT. Protein product: CASSKRKGRVGNTEAFF.

Many counts were recorded for this clone. This sequence joins TRBV3-1 (or the pseudogene TRBV3-2) and TRBJ2-5, with 8 bases lining up with TRBD1. Germline-derived CDR1 and CDR2 are LGHDT and YNNKEL (reference sequence). V dropped 4 bases and J dropped 7; count of bases not matched to a gene: 8. The CDR3 loop spans 14 amino acids. The CDR3 coding sequence is TGTGCCAGCAGCCGAGGACAGGGCCGAGGGACCCAGTACTTC. Its protein product is CASSRGQGRGTQYF.

The chain uses TRBV18 and TRBJ2-3; 10 bases are a match to TRBD1. The CDR3 extends over 15 amino acids. The ends lost 4 bases at V and 8 bases at J; junction bases unmatched: 9. Germline V gene data show CDR1 as KGHSH and CDR2 as LQKENI. The CDR3 spells CASSLRQGALSTQYF. CDR3 nucleotide sequence: TGTGCCAGCTCACTGAGACAGGGGGCGCTTAGTACGCAGTATTTT.

This sequence joins TRBV21-1 and TRBJ1-6; the D call TRBD1 from the table was never checked on the DNA. TRBV21-1 is an annotated pseudogene. The length of the CDR3 is 15 residues. The CDR3 region has the DNA TGTGCCAGCAGCATCGGTCGGGACACGGATTCACCCCTCCACTTT. The encoded protein is CASSIGRDTDSPLHF.

This sequence joins TRBV5-1 and TRBJ2-7; D ambiguous. V lost 1 base and J 4 bases, leaving 12 bases between the germline ends. The length of the CDR3 is 14 residues. Germline V gene sequence: CDR1 SGHRS, CDR2 YFSETQ. CDR3 sequence reads: CASSLNQDTYEQYF. As DNA, the CDR3 is TGCGCCAGCAGCTTGAACCAGGATACTTACGAGCAGTACTTC.

V is TRBV6-5 and J is TRBJ1-2; 9 nucleotides line up with TRBD1. Looked up from germline, CDR1 is MNHEY and CDR2 is SVGAGI. The CDR3 is made up of 13 amino acids. V was pared by 6 bases and J by 7 bases, with 6 bases of the junction left unmatched. CDR3 in DNA: TGTGCCAGCAGACAACAGGGGGCGCGTGGCTACACCTTC. This translates into CASRQQGARGYTF.

This sequence joins TRBV18 and TRBJ2-3; D is ambiguous. The CDR3 runs 14 residues. Trimming shortened V by 6 bases and J by 0 bases, and 10 bases separated the two germline ends. CDR1 and CDR2 from the germline V gene are KGHSH and LQKENI. CDR3 amino acids: CASSLRQSTDTQYF. Written as DNA, the CDR3 is TGTGCCAGCTCCCTTAGACAAAGCACAGATACGCAGTATTTT.

The chain links TRBV30 to TRBJ2-4; 8 bases are a match to TRBD1. Germline V gene lookup returns CDR1 GTSNPN and CDR2 SVGIG (reference sequence). J lost 9 bases, V lost 2 bases, and 9 bases had no gene match. The CDR3 contains 14 residues. This CDR3 is CAWSQTGVFGIQYF. The CDR3 DNA is TGTGCCTGGAGTCAGACAGGGGTTTTTGGCATTCAGTACTTC.

This chain uses TRBV7-2 with TRBJ1-2; D remains ambiguous. The CDR3 runs to 14 residues. The V gene lost 5 bases and the J gene lost 2 bases, with 12 bases spanning the gap. The germline V gene encodes CDR1 SGHTA and CDR2 FQGNSA. The chain's CDR3 is CASSPTDGNYGYTF. CDR3 nucleotides: TGTGCCAGCAGCCCTACCGACGGGAACTATGGCTACACCTTC.

The chain joins TRBV6-6 to TRBJ2-5; 7 nucleotides align to TRBD2. The length of the CDR3 is 15 residues. The V gene end was trimmed by 4 bases and the J gene end by 5 bases; junction bases not matched to a gene: 10. CDR1 and CDR2 (germline): MNHNY, SVGAGI (reference sequence). The CDR3 sequence: CASSLSGALTETQYF. The CDR3 coding sequence is TGTGCCAGCAGTTTGAGCGGGGCGCTTACGGAGACCCAGTACTTC.

V usage is TRBV3-1 (or the pseudogene TRBV3-2) and J usage is TRBJ2-7, with 7 bases aligning to TRBD1. CDR1 and CDR2 from the germline V gene are LGHDT and YNNKEL (reference sequence). This CDR3 comprises 15 residues. The ends lost 4 bases at V and 2 bases at J; junction bases unmatched: 8. The CDR3 is CASSLQGKGTYEQYF. As DNA, the CDR3 is TGTGCCAGCAGCCTACAGGGGAAAGGGACCTACGAGCAGTACTTC.

This rearrangement joins TRBV7-3 to TRBJ2-5; TRBD1 matches 7 bases. This CDR3 contains 13 residues. Unmatched junction bases numbered 4, after V lost 5 bases and J lost 4 bases. The germline V gene has CDR1 SGHTA and CDR2 FQGTGA. CDR3 loop: CASSDHRGETQYF. CDR3 sequence (DNA): TGTGCCAGCAGCGACCACAGGGGAGAGACCCAGTACTTC.

This clone was seen only once. CDR3: CASRDQGSSYEQYF. CDR3 nucleotide sequence: TGTGCCAGTAGGGACCAGGGATCCTCCTACGAGCAGTACTTC. This chain uses TRBV19 with TRBJ2-7; possible D gene TRBD1, 5 bases. This CDR3 has 14 amino acids. The germline V gene encodes CDR1 LNHDA and CDR2 SQIVND (reference sequence). V dropped 6 bases and J dropped 0 bases, with 12 bases sitting between them. The full variable domain, with the rest looked up from reference TRBV19 and TRBJ2-7, is DGGITQSPKYLFRKEGQNVTLSCEQNLNHDAMYWYRQDPGQGLRLIYYSQIVNDFQKGDIAEGYSVSREKKESFPLTVTSAQKNPTAFYLCASRDQGSSYEQYFGPGTRLTVT.

The V and J genes are TRBV7-9 and TRBJ2-7; D is perhaps TRBD2 (6 bases). This CDR3 contains 15 residues. Germline assignment: CDR1 SEHNR and CDR2 FQNEAQ (reference sequence). Trimming left V 0 bases short and J 5 bases short, with 14 bases between. In DNA, the CDR3 is TGTGCCAGCAGCTTAGCTGGGGGAGGTCAGAACGAGCAGTACTTC. It specifies CASSLAGGGQNEQYF.

This clone was counted once. This chain joins TRBV19 and TRBJ1-5; possible D gene TRBD1, 5 bases. Germline V gene data show CDR1 as LNHDA and CDR2 as SQIVND (reference sequence). The CDR3 is 14 residues long. Trimming took off 3 bases at V and 3 bases at J, with 9 bases between the two ends. This chain's CDR3 is CASSIPGINQPQHF. As DNA, the CDR3 is TGTGCCAGTAGTATCCCAGGGATCAATCAGCCCCAGCATTTT. Looking up the rest from reference TRBV19 and TRBJ1-5 gives the full variable domain: DGGITQSPKYLFRKEGQNVTLSCEQNLNHDAMYWYRQDPGQGLRLIYYSQIVNDFQKGDIAEGYSVSREKKESFPLTVTSAQKNPTAFYLCASSIPGINQPQHFGDGTRLSIL.

This chain links TRBV5-1 with TRBJ1-2; the match to TRBD1 covers 11 bases. V dropped 0 bases and J dropped 4; count of bases not matched to a gene: 5. The germline V gene encodes CDR1 SGHRS and CDR2 YFSETQ. The CDR3 length is 16 residues. CDR3 nucleotide sequence: TGCGCCAGCAGCTTGGCCCAGGACAGGGGGCCCTATGGCTACACCTTC. This gives the protein CASSLAQDRGPYGYTF. Combining the CDR3 with reference TRBV5-1 and TRBJ1-2 gives the whole variable domain KAGVTQTPRYLIKTRGQQVTLSCSPISGHRSVSWYQQTPGQGLQFLFEYFSETQRNKGNFPGRFSGRQFSNSRSEMNVSTLELGDSALYLCASSLAQDRGPYGYTFGSGTRLTVV.